The next 14 T cell receptor beta chains were all read from a single sample in a study of spatial heterogeneity in lung cancer. As for time point: sample taken at primary tumor resection. The study sequenced unsorted whole RNA from tumor, nontumor lung or frozen PBMC. TCRdb reprocessed the 5' RACE reads with MiXCR, giving one entry per CDR3 protein. The sample holds tens of thousands of distinct CDR3 sequences, about 9.4% seen once. The material was PBMCs, obtained at surgery. The receptors derive from a male donor with early-stage non-small cell lung cancer.

This clonotype was recorded at least ten times. The V call is TRBV9, the J call TRBJ2-5, with 7 bases that match TRBD1. This CDR3 is built from 14 residues. The V gene's germline CDR1 is SGDLS and CDR2 YYNGEE. V lost 2 bases, J lost 2 bases, and 3 bases stayed unmatched. The CDR3 is CASSVSGQQETQYF. For the CDR3, the DNA is TGTGCCAGCAGCGTGTCGGGACAGCAAGAGACCCAGTACTTC.

This clonotype showed up many times. V usage is TRBV7-2 and J usage is TRBJ2-5; D is ambiguous. The CDR3 has 16 amino acids. Trimming removed 1 base at V and 6 bases at J, with 18 bases between. Germline loops: CDR1 SGHTA, CDR2 FQGNSA. The CDR3 DNA reads as TGTGCCAGCAGCTTAGGGATGGGGTCGGTTGTAAAGACCCAGTACTTC. Translation: CASSLGMGSVVKTQYF.

The rearrangement links TRBV7-3 to TRBJ2-5, with D perhaps matching TRBD2 (6 bases). V was clipped by 2 bases and J by 0 bases, with 10 bases between them. Germline V gives CDR1 SGHTA, CDR2 FQGTGA. The CDR3 covers 15 residues. The CDR3: CASSLGGLYQETQYF. The CDR3 nucleotides read TGTGCCAGCAGCTTAGGGGGACTCTACCAAGAGACCCAGTACTTC.

The chain recombines TRBV18 with TRBJ1-4, with 10 bases aligning to TRBD1. V lost 0 bases and J lost 11; bases outside the gene matches: 9. Germline loops: CDR1 KGHSH, CDR2 LQKENI. This CDR3 spans 16 amino acids. The CDR3 here is CASSPPSGTGVKKLFF. CDR3 nucleotides: TGTGCCAGCTCACCACCGTCCGGGACAGGGGTCAAGAAACTGTTTTTT.

In this sample, this clonotype turned up a few times. The V gene is TRBV6-2 or TRBV6-3, the J gene TRBJ2-1, with 8 bases matching TRBD2. The germline CDR1 and CDR2 sequences are MNHEY and SVGEGT. This CDR3 is 17 amino acids long. V was pared by 2 bases and J by 7 bases, with 13 bases of the junction left unmatched. The DNA for the CDR3 is TGTGCCAGCAGTTACGCTATACTCGGGGGGGGCCGGAATGAGCAGTTCTTC. Translation: CASSYAILGGGRNEQFF.

This chain links TRBV6-2 or TRBV6-3 with TRBJ2-5; no reliable D call. Deletions cut 10 bases from V and 1 base from J, with 13 bases between. CDR1 is MNHEY, CDR2 SVGEGT, per germline. The length of the CDR3 is 13 residues. In nucleotides, the CDR3 is TGTGCCACCGTCCGGACGTCCCAAGAGACCCAGTACTTC. It specifies CATVRTSQETQYF.

This clonotype was observed at least ten times. V is TRBV7-2 and J is TRBJ2-3; D uncertain. Trimming removed 2 bases at V and 0 bases at J, with 12 bases between. The CDR3 has 16 residues. The germline V gene has CDR1 SGHTA and CDR2 FQGNSA. In DNA form, the CDR3 reads TGTGCCAGCAGCTTACAAGCCCTCCAAAGCACAGATACGCAGTATTTT. Protein product: CASSLQALQSTDTQYF.

This clonotype showed up just a few times. The chain couples TRBV27 to TRBJ2-7; tentatively, D is TRBD2 (6 bases). V lost 2 bases and J lost 0, with 8 bases in between. CDR1 and CDR2 from the germline V gene are MNHEY and SMNVEV (reference sequence). The CDR3 totals 14 residues. The CDR3 bases are TGTGCCAGCAGTTTAAGGCGGGACTCCTACGAGCAGTACTTC. This encodes CASSLRRDSYEQYF.

This CDR3 reads CAWREVGTEAFF. The CDR3 DNA reads TGTGCCTGGAGGGAGGTCGGGACTGAAGCTTTCTTT. The V and J genes are TRBV30 and TRBJ1-1; D gene ambiguous. V was pared by 3 bases and J by 5 bases, with 10 bases between. CDR3 length: 12 residues. CDR1 and CDR2 (germline): GTSNPN, SVGIG (reference sequence). The full variable domain, its missing parts supplied by reference TRBV30 and TRBJ1-1, is SQTIHQWPATLVQPVGSPLSLECTVEGTSNPNLYWYRQAAGRGLQLLFYSVGIGQISSEVPQNLSASRPQDRQFILSSKKLLLSDSGFYLCAWREVGTEAFFGQGTRLTVV.

This clonotype was detected many times. The chain joins TRBV24-1 to TRBJ1-5; D uncertain. Germline V gene data show CDR1 as KGHDR and CDR2 as SFDVKD. This CDR3 is 16 amino acids long. Trimming removed 4 bases from V and 3 bases from J, with 15 bases in between. The CDR3 DNA reads TGTGCCACCAGTGACTCCTACGGGCGAGCCAATCAGCCCCAGCATTTT. Translated, it gives CATSDSYGRANQPQHF.

In this sample, this clonotype turned up a few times. The chain combines TRBV6-5 with TRBJ2-1; 8 bases match TRBD1. CDR3 size: 17 residues. CDR1 is MNHEY and CDR2 is SVGAGI in the germline V gene. With 0 bases clipped from V and 0 bases from J, the junction kept 4 bases outside the gene matches. CDR3 DNA: TGTGCCAGCAGTTACTCGACAGGGGCGGGCTCCTACAATGAGCAGTTCTTC. Residues: CASSYSTGAGSYNEQFF.

As DNA, the CDR3 is TGTGCCAGCAGCTTATTCCACACTGGGGCCAACGTCCTGACTTTC. It yields the protein CASSLFHTGANVLTF. The chain employs TRBV5-6 and TRBJ2-6, with D unclear. Germline-derived CDR1 and CDR2 are SGHDT and YYEEEE. Deletions cut 2 bases from V and 2 bases from J, with 8 bases between. CDR3 length: 15 residues.

This clonotype was seen repeatedly, ten times or more. The rearrangement joins TRBV6-5 to TRBJ1-3, with D possibly being TRBD1 (5 bases). The germline gives CDR1 MNHEY, CDR2 SVGAGI. The CDR3 is 15 residues long. Trimming cost V 5 bases and J 8 bases, with 19 bases left between them. CDR3 loop: CASSPSGTYSYTIYF. The CDR3 DNA follows: TGTGCCAGCAGTCCATCCGGGACGTACTCGTACACCATATATTTT.

In this sample, this clonotype turned up many times. CDR3 loop: CSGRDVPSTDTQYF. The CDR3 DNA sequence: TGCAGCGGGCGGGACGTACCTAGCACAGATACGCAGTATTTT. V and J are TRBV29-1 and TRBJ2-3; possibly TRBD2 for D (6 bases). The CDR3 sequence is 14 residues long. Germline values: CDR1 SQVTM, CDR2 ANQGSEA. Trimming took 7 bases from V and 0 from J, leaving 14 bases between them.